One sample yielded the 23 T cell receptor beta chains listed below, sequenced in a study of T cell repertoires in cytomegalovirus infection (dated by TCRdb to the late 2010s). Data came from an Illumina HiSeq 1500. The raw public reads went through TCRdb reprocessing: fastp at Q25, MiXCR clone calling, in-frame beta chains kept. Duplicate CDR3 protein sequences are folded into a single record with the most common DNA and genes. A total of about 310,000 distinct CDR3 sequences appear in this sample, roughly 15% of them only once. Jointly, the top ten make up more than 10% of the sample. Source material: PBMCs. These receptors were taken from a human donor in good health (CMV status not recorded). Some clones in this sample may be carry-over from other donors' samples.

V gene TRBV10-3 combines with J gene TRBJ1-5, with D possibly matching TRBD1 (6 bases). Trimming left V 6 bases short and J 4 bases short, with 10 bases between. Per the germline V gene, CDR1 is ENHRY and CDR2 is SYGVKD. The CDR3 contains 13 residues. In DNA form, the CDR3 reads TGTGCCATCAGACAGGGTCTAAATCAGCCCCAGCATTTT. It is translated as CAIRQGLNQPQHF.

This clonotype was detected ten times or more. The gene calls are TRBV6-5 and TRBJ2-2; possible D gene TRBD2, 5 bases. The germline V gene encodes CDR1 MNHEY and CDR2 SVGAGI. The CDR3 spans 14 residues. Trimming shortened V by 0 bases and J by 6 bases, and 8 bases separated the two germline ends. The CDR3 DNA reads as TGTGCCAGCAGTTACTCAACAGCGGCCGGGGAGCTGTTTTTT. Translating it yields CASSYSTAAGELFF.

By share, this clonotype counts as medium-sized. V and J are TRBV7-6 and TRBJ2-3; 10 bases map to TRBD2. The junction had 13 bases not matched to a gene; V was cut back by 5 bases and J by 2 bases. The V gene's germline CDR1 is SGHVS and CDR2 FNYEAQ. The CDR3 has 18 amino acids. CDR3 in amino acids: CASSPGASGGGFTDTQYF. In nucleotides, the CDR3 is TGTGCCAGCAGCCCGGGGGCTAGCGGGGGAGGCTTCACAGATACGCAGTATTTT.

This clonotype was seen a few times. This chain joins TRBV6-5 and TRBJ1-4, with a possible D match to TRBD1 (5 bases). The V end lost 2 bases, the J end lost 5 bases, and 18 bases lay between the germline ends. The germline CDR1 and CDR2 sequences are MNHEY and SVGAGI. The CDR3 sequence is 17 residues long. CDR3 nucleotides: TGTGCCAGCAGTTACGGACAAAGCGGGAACCAGAATGAAAAACTGTTTTTT. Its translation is CASSYGQSGNQNEKLFF.

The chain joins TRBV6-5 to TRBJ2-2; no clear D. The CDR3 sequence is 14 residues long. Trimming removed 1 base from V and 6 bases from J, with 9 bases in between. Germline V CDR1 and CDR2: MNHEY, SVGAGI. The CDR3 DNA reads TGTGCCAGCAGTTACTGGGAAGACCCCGGGGAGCTGTTTTTT. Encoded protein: CASSYWEDPGELFF.

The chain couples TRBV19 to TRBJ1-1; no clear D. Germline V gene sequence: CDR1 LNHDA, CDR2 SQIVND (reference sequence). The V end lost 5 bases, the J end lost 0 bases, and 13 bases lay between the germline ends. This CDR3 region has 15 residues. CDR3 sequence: CASSSHAGMNTEAFF. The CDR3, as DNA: TGTGCCAGTAGTTCCCACGCAGGAATGAACACTGAAGCTTTCTTT.

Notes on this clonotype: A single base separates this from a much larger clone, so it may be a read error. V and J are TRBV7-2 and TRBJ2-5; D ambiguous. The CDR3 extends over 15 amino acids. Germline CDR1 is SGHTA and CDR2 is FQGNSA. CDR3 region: CASSLTRSWQGTQYF. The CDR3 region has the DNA TGTGCCAGCAGCTTAACCAGAAGCTGGCAAGGGACCCAGTACTTC. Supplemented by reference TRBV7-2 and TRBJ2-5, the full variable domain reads GAGVSQSPSNKVTEKGKDVELRCDPISGHTALYWYRQSLGQGLEFLIYFQGNSAPDKSGLPSDRFSAERTGGSVSTLTIQRTQQEDSAVYLCASSLTRSWQGTQYFGPGTRLLVL.

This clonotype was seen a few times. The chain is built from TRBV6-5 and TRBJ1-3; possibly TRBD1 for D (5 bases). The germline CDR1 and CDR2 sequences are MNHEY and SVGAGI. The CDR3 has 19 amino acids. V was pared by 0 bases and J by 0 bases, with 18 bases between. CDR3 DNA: TGTGCCAGCAGTTACTCGCCTACGTCCGGGGGGGGCTCTGGAAACACCATATATTTT. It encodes CASSYSPTSGGGSGNTIYF.

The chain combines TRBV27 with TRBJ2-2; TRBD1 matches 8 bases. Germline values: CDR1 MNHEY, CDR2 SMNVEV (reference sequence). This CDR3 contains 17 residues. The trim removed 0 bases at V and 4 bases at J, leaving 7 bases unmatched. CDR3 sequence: CASSLSHGTGVTGELFF. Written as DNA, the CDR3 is TGTGCCAGCAGTTTATCTCATGGGACAGGAGTCACCGGGGAGCTGTTTTTT.

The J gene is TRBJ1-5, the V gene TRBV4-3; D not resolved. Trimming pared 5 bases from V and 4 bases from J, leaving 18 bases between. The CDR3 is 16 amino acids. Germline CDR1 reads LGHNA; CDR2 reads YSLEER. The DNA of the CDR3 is TGCGCCAGCAGCGCGGAGGTGGATCCCTTTAATCAGCCCCAGCATTTT. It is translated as CASSAEVDPFNQPQHF.

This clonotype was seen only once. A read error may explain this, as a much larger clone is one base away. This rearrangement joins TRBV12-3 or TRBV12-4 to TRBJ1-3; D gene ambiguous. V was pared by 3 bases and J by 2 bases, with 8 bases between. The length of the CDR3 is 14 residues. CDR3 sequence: CASSFRGAGNTIYF. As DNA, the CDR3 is TGTGCCAGCAGTTTTCGAGGCGCTGGAAACACCATATATTTT.

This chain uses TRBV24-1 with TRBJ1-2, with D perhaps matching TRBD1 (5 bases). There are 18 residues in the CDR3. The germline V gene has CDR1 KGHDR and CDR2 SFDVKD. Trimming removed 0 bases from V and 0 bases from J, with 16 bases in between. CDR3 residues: CATSDLGRTTGPNYGYTF. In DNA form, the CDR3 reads TGTGCCACCAGTGATTTGGGCAGGACAACCGGGCCTAACTATGGCTACACCTTC.

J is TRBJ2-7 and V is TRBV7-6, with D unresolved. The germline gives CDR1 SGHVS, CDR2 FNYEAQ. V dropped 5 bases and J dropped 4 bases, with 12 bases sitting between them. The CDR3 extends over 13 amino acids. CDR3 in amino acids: CASSQATNYEQYF. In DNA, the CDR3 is TGTGCCAGCAGCCAGGCAACTAATTACGAGCAGTACTTC.

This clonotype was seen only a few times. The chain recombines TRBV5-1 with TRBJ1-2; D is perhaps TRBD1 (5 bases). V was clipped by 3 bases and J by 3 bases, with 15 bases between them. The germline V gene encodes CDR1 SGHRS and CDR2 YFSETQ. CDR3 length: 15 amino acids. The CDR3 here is CASSSGPGLDYGYTF. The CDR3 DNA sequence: TGCGCCAGCAGCTCCGGGCCGGGGCTCGACTATGGCTACACCTTC.

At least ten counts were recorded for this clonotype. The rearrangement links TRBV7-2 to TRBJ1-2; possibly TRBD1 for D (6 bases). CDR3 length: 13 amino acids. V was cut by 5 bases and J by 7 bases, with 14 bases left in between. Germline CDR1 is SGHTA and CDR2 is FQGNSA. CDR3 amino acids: CASSPQGIGGYTF. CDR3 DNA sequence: TGTGCCAGCAGCCCACAGGGCATCGGTGGCTACACCTTC. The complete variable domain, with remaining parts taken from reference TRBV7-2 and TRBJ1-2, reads GAGVSQSPSNKVTEKGKDVELRCDPISGHTALYWYRQSLGQGLEFLIYFQGNSAPDKSGLPSDRFSAERTGGSVSTLTIQRTQQEDSAVYLCASSPQGIGGYTFGSGTRLTVV.

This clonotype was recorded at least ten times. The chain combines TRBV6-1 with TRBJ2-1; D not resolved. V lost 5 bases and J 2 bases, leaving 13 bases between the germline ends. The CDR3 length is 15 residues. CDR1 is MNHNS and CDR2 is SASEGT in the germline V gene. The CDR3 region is CASSTITRAYNEQFF. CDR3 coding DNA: TGTGCCAGCAGTACGATCACACGAGCCTACAATGAGCAGTTCTTC.

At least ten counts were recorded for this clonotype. The CDR3 bases are TGTGCCAGCAGTGGAGGACAGATTTCCTATAATTCACCCCTCCACTTT. Amino acids: CASSGGQISYNSPLHF. The chain combines TRBV2 with TRBJ1-6, with D perhaps TRBD1 (6 bases). The germline CDR1 and CDR2 sequences are SNHLY and FYNNEI. V lost 4 bases, J lost 1 base, and 11 bases lay in between. This CDR3 has 16 residues.

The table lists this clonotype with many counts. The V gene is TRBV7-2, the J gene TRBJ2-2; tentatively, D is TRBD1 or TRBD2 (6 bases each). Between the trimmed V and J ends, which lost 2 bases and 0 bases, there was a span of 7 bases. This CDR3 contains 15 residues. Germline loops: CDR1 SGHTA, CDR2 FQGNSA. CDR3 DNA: TGTGCCAGCAGCTTAAGGGGGGCGAACACCGGGGAGCTGTTTTTT. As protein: CASSLRGANTGELFF.

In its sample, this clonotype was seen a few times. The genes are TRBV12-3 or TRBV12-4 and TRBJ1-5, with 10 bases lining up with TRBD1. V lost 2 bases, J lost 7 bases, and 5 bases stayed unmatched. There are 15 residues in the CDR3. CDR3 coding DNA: TGTGCCAGCAGTTTAAAGACAGGGGGCAGGCAGCCCCAGCATTTT. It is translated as CASSLKTGGRQPQHF.

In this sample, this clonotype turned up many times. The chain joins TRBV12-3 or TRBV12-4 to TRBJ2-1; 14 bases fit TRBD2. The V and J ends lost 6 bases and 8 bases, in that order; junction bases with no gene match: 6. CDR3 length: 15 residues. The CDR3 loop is CASSLTSGGAHEQFF. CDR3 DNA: TGTGCCAGCAGCCTGACTAGCGGGGGGGCCCATGAGCAGTTCTTC.

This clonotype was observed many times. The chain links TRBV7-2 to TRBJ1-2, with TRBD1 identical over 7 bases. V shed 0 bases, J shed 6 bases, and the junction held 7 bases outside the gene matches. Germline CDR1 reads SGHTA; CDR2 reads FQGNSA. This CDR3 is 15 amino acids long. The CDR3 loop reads CASSLAPGQLHGYTF. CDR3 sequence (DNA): TGTGCCAGCAGCTTAGCGCCGGGACAGTTGCATGGCTACACCTTC.

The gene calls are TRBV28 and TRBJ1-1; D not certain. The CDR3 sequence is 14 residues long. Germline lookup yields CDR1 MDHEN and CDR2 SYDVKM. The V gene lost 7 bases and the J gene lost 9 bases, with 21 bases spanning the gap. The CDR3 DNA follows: TGTGCCAGCACCCCCACAACGTTCGGGAGCCAAGCTTTCTTT. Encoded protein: CASTPTTFGSQAFF.

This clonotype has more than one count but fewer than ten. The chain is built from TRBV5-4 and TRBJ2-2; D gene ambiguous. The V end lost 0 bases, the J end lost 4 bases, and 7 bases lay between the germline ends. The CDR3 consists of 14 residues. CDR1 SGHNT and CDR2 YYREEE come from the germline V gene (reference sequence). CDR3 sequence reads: CASSLGISTGELFF. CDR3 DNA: TGTGCCAGCAGCTTGGGGATTAGCACCGGGGAGCTGTTTTTT.